The source of this TCR beta chain is a study of identical twins (dated by TCRdb to the mid-2010s). Regarding the complete study: To test whether fetal clonotypes persist, this study deep-sequenced TCR alpha and beta repertoires from monozygotic twins, from unrelated adults of various ages, and from cord blood. Replicate twin experiments were performed at different times using different library preparation protocols to rule out contamination.

General study outcomes and caveats: In beta out-of-frame sequences, excess twin sharing was weaker, because having fewer shared sequences lowered the signal-to-noise ratio. Because the same donors could not be followed over many years, the conclusions relied on cross-sectional statistical analysis. Out-of-frame TCR alpha sharing in monozygotic twins was systematically underestimated by recombination models, whereas sharing between unrelated individuals was in agreement with the recombination models. Compared with coincidental sharing between unrelated individuals, an excess of low generation-probability sequences was observed among out-of-frame TCR alpha sequences shared between twins. Fewer insertions were carried by abundant cord blood beta clonotypes, a similar but weaker trend appeared in young adult naive repertoires, and no such trend appeared in memory repertoires. Zero-insertion analyses could be partly confounded by invariant T cells such as MAIT and iNKT, although diverse VJ usage argued against such confounding for most clonotypes.

The CDR3 sequence holds 18 residues, the cysteine and phenylalanine included. Of all the DNA, just the CDR3 is kept, 54 bases in frame from base 1. Relative to germline, V is missing 0 bases and J is missing 4 bases, with 12 bases of the junction outside any gene match. CDR1 and CDR2 (LGHNA, YNFKEQ) derive from the germline V gene. Library preparation was by 5' RACE. TCRdb records Illumina HiSeq 2000 as the sequencer. A universal primer binding site was added through template switching, and the final cDNA carried a unique molecular identifier so that TCR cDNA molecules could be counted accurately. Specific primers in the conserved constant-segment region were used to synthesize first-strand cDNA for the TCR alpha and beta chains. To control for contamination, every cDNA library was double barcoded, receiving both a SMART-Mk sample barcode and Illumina barcodes. Two successive PCR steps introduced TruSeq adapter sequences along with Illumina sample barcodes. The Illumina HiSeq platform was used with custom primers to sequence TCR alpha and beta cDNA libraries. The authors' analysis ran thus. Unique molecular identifiers were extracted from raw reads with MiGEC, and CDR3 positions were determined with MiXCR. Recombination models were inferred per individual with the repgenHMM and IGoR tools using an EM algorithm. The tcR package in R was used for shared clonotype analysis, with sharing normalized by the product of cloneset sizes. Out-of-frame nonproductive sequences were analyzed to study raw recombination free of thymic and clonal selection effects. TCRdb reworked the public reads: Q25 trimming with fastp, MiXCR clone assembly, productive beta chains retained. For every CDR3 protein sequence, its rows merge into one entry that carries the most common genes and DNA. TCRdb's processing, not the authors', yielded these V and J calls. Within this sample are 700,000 or so distinct CDR3 sequences, with 21% of them counted one time only. The biggest ten clones account for roughly 4.3% of the sample.

All donors were healthy Caucasians. The twin cohort consisted of three pairs of female monozygotic twins, all aged 18 to 29 years. Peripheral blood mononuclear cells were the source from which RNA for the TCR libraries was isolated. This clonotype turned up a few times. Its recognized antigen is unknown. No per-base quality is available; no much larger clone lies one base away. These data were also reused for a study on T cells expressing NK-cell markers. That second publication adds: Seven or eight donors provided sorted CD3+CD56+NKG2C+, CD3+CD56+NKG2C- and CD3+CD56-NKG2C+ T-cell subsets, whose TCR beta-chain repertoires were profiled. Among the eight sequenced donors, only one was HCMV-seronegative, while the other seven were HCMV-seropositive. In several experiments an anti-gammadeltaTCR antibody was added to restrict sorting to alphabetaTCR-expressing T cells. For six donors, the dominant CD3+CD56+NKG2C+ clonotypes were among the top 10 CD8+ clonotypes and accounted for about 1.0-7.0% of CD8+ T cells. Those dominant clonotypes were again the most abundant among CD3+CD56-NKG2C+ cells in a few donors, at about 28.3-60.1%. It remained unclear whether the expanded NKG2C-expressing T cell clones were specific for HCMV antigens. The eight sequenced donors were randomly selected healthy volunteers, three men and five women. HCMV serostatus was determined by detecting HCMV-specific IgG in serum with a commercial ELISA kit. For roughly six donors, bulk peripheral blood T-cell repertoires were also sequenced from unsorted PBMC. MIGEC handled demultiplexing of the reads and grouping by UMI, while MiTCR was used to assemble and quantify clonotypes. Only TCR cDNA sequences supported by at least two reads were kept to exclude erroneous sequences. The tcR package was used for downstream repertoire analysis, and clonotypes were matched between fractions using CDR3 nucleotide sequence together with V segment. VDJmatch was used to annotate antigen specificity against VDJdb, with one amino acid substitution in CDR3 permitted.

This TCR was sampled from a woman between 18 and 29 years old in good health. The rearranged chain carries TRBV4-2 and TRBJ1-2; 9 central nucleotides agree with TRBD1. Input material: PBMCs. The CDR3 protein: CASSQDRHRTGVSYGYTF. The nucleotide sequence is TGTGCCAGCAGCCAAGATCGCCACCGGACAGGGGTGTCCTATGGCTACACCTTC.